The clone carrying this TCR beta chain was detected once. Its antigen is still unknown. This may stem from a read error, because a much larger clone lies one nucleotide away. Amplification yielded TCR beta CDR3 regions, with RNA transcripts as the source. HTBI primers drove first-round RT-PCR of the TCR CDR3. TCRdb fed the multiplex PCR reads into MiXCR, producing one record per CDR3 protein. The data show approximately 530,000 distinct CDR3 sequences, with 20% seen just once and roughly 47% held by the top ten. Germline trimming cut 4 bases from V and 11 bases from J; bases unmatched to any gene: 10. The CDR3 runs 14 residues. Germline V gene sequence: CDR1 SGHRS, CDR2 YFSETQ. The data were obtained in a study of T cells in Graves' hyperthyroidism and ophthalmopathy. Study observations and caveats: Blood held most thyroid clonotypes expanded above 0.001 frequency.

The sequenced material came from blood. The receptor was derived from a man aged 40-49 years with Graves' ophthalmopathy. The chain carries TRBV5-1 and TRBJ2-3, with 10 bases lining up with TRBD1. Here the CDR3 reads CASSPKDRGCVQYF. The CDR3 bases are TGCGCCAGCAGCCCTAAGGACAGGGGGTGCGTGCAGTATTTT.